A selection of T cell receptor beta chains follows, all from one sample in a study of OX40 agonist ivuxolimab in advanced cancers. Repertoires were generated with immunoSEQ multiplex PCR, while TCRdb's copy carries only in-frame clones and drops some. The table lists 85,000 to 100,000 clones, approximately 85% of them singletons. Material: CD4+ or CD8+ T cells sorted from blood, obtained in a trial of the OX40 agonist ivuxolimab. These receptor sequences come from an adult with an advanced solid tumor such as melanoma, head and neck, liver or kidney cancer. The CDR3 runs from the conserved cysteine through the conserved F or W. A D gene is named only where the DNA matches it firmly. Clone size is stated in some rows and not others, as once, few, many or a class when expanded.

d_call: TRBD2
v_call: TRBV2
clone_size: .
j_call: TRBJ2-7
cdr3_nt: TGTGCCAGCAGTCCCCCGGGACTAGCGGGAGGAACCTACGAGCAGTACTTC
cdr3_aa: CASSPPGLAGGTYEQYF

d_call: .
v_call: TRBV4-1
clone_size: once
j_call: TRBJ2-4
cdr3_nt: TGCGCCAGCAGCAAAATTGGGGCGGCCAAAAACATTCAGTACTTC
cdr3_aa: CASSKIGAAKNIQYF

d_call: TRBD2
v_call: TRBV28
clone_size: .
j_call: TRBJ2-3
cdr3_nt: TGTGCCAGCAGTCCCCAGAGCGGGAGCGCAGATACGCAGTATTTT
cdr3_aa: CASSPQSGSADTQYF

d_call: .
v_call: TRBV7-3
clone_size: .
j_call: TRBJ1-1
cdr3_nt: TGTGCCAGCAGCTTAATGGGGAACACTGAAGCTTTCTTT
cdr3_aa: CASSLMGNTEAFF

d_call: .
v_call: TRBV7-9
clone_size: few
j_call: TRBJ1-2
cdr3_nt: TGTGCCAGCAGCCCCGGGCCGCGTAGGAATGGCTACACCTTC
cdr3_aa: CASSPGPRRNGYTF

d_call: .
v_call: TRBV7-3
clone_size: .
j_call: TRBJ1-1
cdr3_nt: TGTGCCAGCAGCGAAACAGTGAACACTGAAGCTTTCTTT
cdr3_aa: CASSETVNTEAFF

d_call: .
v_call: TRBV11-1
clone_size: .
j_call: TRBJ1-1
cdr3_nt: TGTGCCAGCAGCTTAGATTCTAGTGAGATGAACACTGAAGCTTTCTTT
cdr3_aa: CASSLDSSEMNTEAFF

d_call: .
v_call: TRBV27
clone_size: .
j_call: TRBJ2-2
cdr3_nt: TGTGCCAGCAGTTTGCACGGCGGGGCAGGGGGAACCGGGGAGCTGTTTTTT
cdr3_aa: CASSLHGGAGGTGELFF

d_call: .
v_call: TRBV28
clone_size: .
j_call: TRBJ2-1
cdr3_nt: TGTGCCAGCAGTTCAATAGTATTGAGGGAGCAGTTCTTC
cdr3_aa: CASSSIVLREQFF

d_call: TRBD2
v_call: TRBV5-6
clone_size: .
j_call: TRBJ2-7
cdr3_nt: TGTGCCAGCAGCCAAGCCGGGGGGTATTTATCCTACGAGCAGTACTTC
cdr3_aa: CASSQAGGYLSYEQYF

d_call: .
v_call: TRBV19
clone_size: .
j_call: TRBJ1-2
cdr3_nt: TGTGCCGGTAGTCACCCCGGACAGCTCTATGGCTACACCTTC
cdr3_aa: CAGSHPGQLYGYTF

d_call: .
v_call: TRBV5-5
clone_size: .
j_call: TRBJ1-4
cdr3_nt: TGTGCCAGCAGCTATATGGGGACCGATGAAAAACTGTTTTTT
cdr3_aa: CASSYMGTDEKLFF

d_call: .
v_call: TRBV7-9
clone_size: .
j_call: TRBJ2-1
cdr3_nt: TGTGCCAGCAGCTTAGGCCAGCGTCCCCTCGGGAATGAGCAGTTCTTC
cdr3_aa: CASSLGQRPLGNEQFF

d_call: .
v_call: TRBV28
clone_size: .
j_call: TRBJ1-5
cdr3_nt: TGTGCCAGCAGTTTAAGGGATTGGAATCAGCCCCAGCATTTT
cdr3_aa: CASSLRDWNQPQHF

d_call: .
v_call: TRBV28
clone_size: .
j_call: TRBJ1-4
cdr3_nt: TGTGCCAGCAGCTGGGAAGGGGGTGTTGAAAAACTGTTTTTT
cdr3_aa: CASSWEGGVEKLFF